This TCR beta chain was recovered during a study of blood T cell repertoires in COVID-19. At the level of the study: Specimens from acute and convalescent COVID-19 originated in the United States, Italy and Spain. Nucleic acid was either cDNA or gDNA, and it came from T cells, B-cell-depleted T cells, or PBMCs.

The table lists this clone with a count of one. In the authors' methods: The authors estimated nucleated cell counts from reference gene primer amplification. Sequenced by immunoSEQ multiplex PCR; TCRdb stores in-frame clones only, minus some. Clone size and the V and J calls come from that table; the DNA yielded D and trimming. The table lists under 250,000 clones, around 90% of them singletons. V shed 2 bases and J 7 bases; nucleotides not matched to a gene: 11. The CDR3 runs 16 residues. CDR1 LGHDT and CDR2 YNNKEL come from the germline V gene (reference sequence). A Seattle source enrolled patients during active infection and followed them longitudinally.

The chain joins TRBV3-1 (or the pseudogene TRBV3-2) to TRBJ2-1; 7 bases are a match to TRBD2. The receptor was isolated from a man between 25 and 39 years old with COVID-19, enrolled during active disease. Sequenced: peripheral blood. The CDR3 DNA sequence: TGTGCCAGCAGCCAAACGGGAGGAGGTTGGGGAAATGAGCAGTTCTTC. It codes for CASSQTGGGWGNEQFF.